The 9 T cell receptor beta chains given below trace back to one sample, sequenced in a study of blood T cell repertoires in COVID-19. Assay used: immunoSEQ multiplex PCR; TCRdb lists only in-frame clones, some missing. The table records more than 45,000 clones, 80% to 95% of them present only once. The sequencing input was peripheral blood. These receptor sequences come from a human donor in a cohort sampled during active COVID-19.

This chain uses TRBV7-2 with TRBJ1-1; D is unresolved. CDR1 is SGHTA and CDR2 is FQGNSA in the germline V gene. The CDR3 extends over 15 amino acids. Trimming removed 5 bases from V and 8 bases from J, with 21 bases in between. The CDR3 sequence is CASSPLPGGGLEAFF. CDR3 sequence (DNA): TGTGCCAGCAGCCCCCTCCCGGGCGGAGGACTGGAAGCTTTCTTT.

V gene TRBV5-1 combines with J gene TRBJ2-7; D is possibly TRBD2 (5 bases). This CDR3 region has 12 residues. Trimming left V 4 bases short and J 3 bases short, with 8 bases between. Germline V gene data show CDR1 as SGHRS and CDR2 as YFSETQ. The CDR3 sequence is CASSGDYYEQYF. As DNA, the CDR3 is TGCGCCAGCAGCGGTGACTACTACGAGCAGTACTTC.

This clone was seen only a few times. The chain has TRBV2 and TRBJ1-1; TRBD1 might be the D (5 bases). CDR3 length equals 14 residues. Germline CDR1 and CDR2: SNHLY and FYNNEI. Trimming stripped 0 bases from V and 8 bases from J, with 13 bases between. The CDR3 DNA follows: TGTGCCAGCAGTGAAGCAAGGGGTGGGAGGGAAGCTTTCTTT. Its protein is CASSEARGGREAFF.

A single count supports this clone. The V and J genes are TRBV11-3 and TRBJ1-4; 12 nucleotides match TRBD1. Unmatched junction bases numbered 9, after V lost 7 bases and J lost 6 bases. Germline-derived CDR1 and CDR2 are SGHNT and YENEEA. This CDR3 is 16 amino acids long. The CDR3, as DNA: TGTGCCAGCAACCGGGACAGGGGGCGCGGAGATGAAAAACTGTTTTTT. Its protein product is CASNRDRGRGDEKLFF.

J is TRBJ2-5 and V is TRBV2; the D gene is possibly TRBD2 (6 bases). Germline V CDR1 and CDR2: SNHLY, FYNNEI. Trimming shortened V by 6 bases and J by 3 bases, and 14 bases separated the two germline ends. The CDR3 contains 14 residues. CDR3 coding DNA: TGTGCCAGCAGCGCGACTAGTCGAAAAGAGACCCAGTACTTC. It translates to CASSATSRKETQYF. Looking up the rest from reference TRBV2 and TRBJ2-5 gives the full variable domain: EPEVTQTPSHQVTQMGQEVILRCVPISNHLYFYWYRQILGQKVEFLVSFYNNEISEKSEIFDDQFSVERPDGSNFTLKIRSTKLEDSAMYFCASSATSRKETQYFGPGTRLLVL.

The rearrangement joins TRBV3-1 (or the pseudogene TRBV3-2) to TRBJ1-3, with 7 bases lining up with TRBD1. CDR1 is LGHDT and CDR2 is YNNKEL in the germline V gene (reference sequence). V trimming: 3 bases; J trimming: 2 bases; junction bases outside the gene matches: 10. This CDR3 spans 17 amino acids. CDR3 residues: CASSHYRGALTGNTIYF. The CDR3, as DNA: TGTGCCAGCAGCCACTACAGGGGCGCCTTGACTGGAAACACCATATATTTT.

The gene calls are TRBV7-2 and TRBJ1-1; D possibly corresponds to TRBD1 (5 bases). The CDR3 runs to 12 residues. The germline V and J ends were trimmed by 4 bases and 2 bases, with 5 bases remaining between them. Per germline, CDR1 SGHTA and CDR2 FQGNSA. The CDR3 sequence: CASSWTNTEAFF. CDR3 in DNA: TGTGCCAGCAGCTGGACAAACACTGAAGCTTTCTTT.

V and J are TRBV5-5 and TRBJ2-2; 8 bases match TRBD2. From germline, CDR1 is SGHKS and CDR2 YYEKEE (reference sequence). The CDR3 is 16 amino acids. The junction had 3 bases not matched to a gene; V was cut back by 2 bases and J by 0 bases. Here the CDR3 reads CASSLGLAANTGELFF. CDR3 DNA sequence: TGTGCCAGCAGCTTAGGACTAGCAGCGAACACCGGGGAGCTGTTTTTT.

The chain joins TRBV19 to TRBJ2-1; 8 bases fit TRBD2. Trimming at V came to 6 bases and at J to 7 bases, leaving 14 bases not matched to a gene. Germline assignment: CDR1 LNHDA and CDR2 SQIVND (reference sequence). The CDR3 runs to 16 residues. The CDR3 sequence: CASRIRSSGSYNEQFF. DNA of the CDR3: TGTGCCAGTAGGATACGTTCCAGCGGGAGTTATAATGAGCAGTTCTTC.